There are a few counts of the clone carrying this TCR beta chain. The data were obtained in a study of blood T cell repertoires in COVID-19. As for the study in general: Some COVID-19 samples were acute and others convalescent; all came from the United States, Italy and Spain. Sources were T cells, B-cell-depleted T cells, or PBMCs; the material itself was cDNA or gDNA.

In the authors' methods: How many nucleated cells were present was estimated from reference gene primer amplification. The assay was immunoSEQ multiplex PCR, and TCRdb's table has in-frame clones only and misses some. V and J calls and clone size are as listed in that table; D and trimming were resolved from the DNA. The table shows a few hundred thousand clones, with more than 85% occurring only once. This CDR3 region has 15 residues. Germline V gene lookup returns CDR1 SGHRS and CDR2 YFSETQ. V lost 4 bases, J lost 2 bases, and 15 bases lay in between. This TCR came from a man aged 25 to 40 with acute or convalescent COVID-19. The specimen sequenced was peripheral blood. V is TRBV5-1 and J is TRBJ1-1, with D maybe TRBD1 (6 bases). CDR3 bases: TGCGCCAGCAGCGCACGGACAGATAGAAACACTGAAGCTTTCTTT. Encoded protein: CASSARTDRNTEAFF.